Sequencing of this T cell receptor beta chain was carried out in a study of shared T cell receptors in the human thymus. Germline V gene lookup returns CDR1 MDHEN and CDR2 SYDVKM. Trimming removed 6 bases from V and 0 bases from J, with 15 bases in between. The CDR3 loop spans 17 amino acids. The protocol was immunoSEQ multiplex PCR, while the TCRdb copy is restricted to in-frame clones and leaves out a portion. The sample lists hundreds of thousands of clones, about 89% seen once, with just under 0.0095% in the top ten. The sample was also linked to a second study, of human thymus T cells. This second report adds: Having corrective surgery for congenital heart defects, healthy Finnish infants were the ones who donated. Surgeons resected thymus tissue during corrective heart surgery. Thymic and blood repertoires appeared to display a bias in their usage of V and J genes. In unrelated individuals, thymic repertoires overlapped highly, according to related research.

The TCR sequence derives from a boy in the first two years of life with a congenital heart defect. Sequenced material: thymocytes. The V and J genes are TRBV28 and TRBJ2-6; D is perhaps TRBD1 (6 bases). CDR3 sequence reads: CASRLNREYSGANVLTF. DNA for the CDR3: TGTGCCAGCAGGTTAAACAGGGAATACTCTGGGGCCAACGTCCTGACTTTC.